The 10 T cell receptor beta chains reported below all come from one sample, sequenced in a study of cytomegalovirus exposure and HLA in healthy donors. This PCR relied on a set of 60 Vbeta primers and 13 Jbeta primers. Profiling relied on immunoSEQ multiplex PCR, and the TCRdb table lists in-frame clones only, not all of them. This table holds about 160,000 clones, roughly 80% found once. The sample comprised PBMCs. These receptors were taken from a woman aged 40-49 years in good health and CMV-seronegative.

The chain carries TRBV7-9 and TRBJ1-5, with 8 bases fitting TRBD1. The V segment lost 1 base and the J segment 6 bases; nucleotides outside the gene matches: 8. The CDR3 loop spans 16 amino acids. Per the germline V gene, CDR1 is SEHNR and CDR2 is FQNEAQ (reference sequence). The CDR3 DNA is TGTGCCAGCAGCTTAGTTGGACAGGGAGGAGGTCAGCCCCAGCATTTT. Encoded protein: CASSLVGQGGGQPQHF.

The chain links TRBV5-6 to TRBJ2-2; D unclear. Germline V gene data show CDR1 as SGHDT and CDR2 as YYEEEE. V was trimmed by 0 bases and J by 0 bases, leaving 6 bases between them. There are 15 residues in the CDR3. The CDR3, as DNA: TGTGCCAGCAGCTTGGTTTTAACGAACACCGGGGAGCTGTTTTTT. This gives the protein CASSLVLTNTGELFF.

The sample holds a few counts of this clone. This chain links TRBV5-1 with TRBJ1-2; 9 bases line up with TRBD1. The CDR3 runs 19 residues. V shed 1 base, J shed 6 bases, and the junction held 19 bases outside the gene matches. Looked up from germline, CDR1 is SGHRS and CDR2 is YFSETQ. CDR3 sequence (DNA): TGCGCCAGCAGCTTGTTGGTTACTACTGAGCCGGGACAGGGCGATGGCTACACCTTC. Translated: CASSLLVTTEPGQGDGYTF.

This chain joins TRBV5-1 and TRBJ2-1; 10 bases are a match to TRBD2. V shed 4 bases and J 4 bases; nucleotides not matched to a gene: 11. This CDR3 has 17 amino acids. The germline V gene has CDR1 SGHRS and CDR2 YFSETQ. CDR3 in amino acids: CASSAGNLAGGYNEQFF. CDR3 DNA: TGCGCCAGCAGCGCTGGTAACTTAGCGGGGGGTTACAATGAGCAGTTCTTC.

V is TRBV4-1 and J is TRBJ2-5; 11 bases align to TRBD2. The J call may be faulty, since TRBJ2-7 better matches the DNA end. This CDR3 spans 17 amino acids. Germline lookup yields CDR1 MGHRA and CDR2 YSYEKL. The CDR3 loop reads CASSQDRGLAGRNEQYF. The CDR3 bases are TGCGCCAGCAGCCAAGATCGAGGACTAGCGGGCCGAAACGAGCAGTACTTC.

V gene TRBV2 combines with J gene TRBJ2-7; D perhaps matches TRBD2 (7 bases). The CDR3 covers 14 residues. Trimming removed 4 bases at V and 3 bases at J, with 13 bases between. Per germline, CDR1 SNHLY and CDR2 FYNNEI. CDR3 amino acids: CASSVGGAGYEQYF. The CDR3 DNA sequence: TGTGCCAGCAGTGTGGGGGGGGCCGGCTACGAGCAGTACTTC.

V gene TRBV5-4 combines with J gene TRBJ2-1; 7 bases fit TRBD2. After removal of 3 bases from V and 0 bases from J, the junction contained 9 bases not matched to a gene. Germline values: CDR1 SGHNT, CDR2 YYREEE (reference sequence). The CDR3 totals 17 residues. CDR3 residues: CASSSDASGSSYNEQFF. The CDR3 DNA is TGTGCCAGCAGCTCGGACGCTAGCGGAAGCTCCTACAATGAGCAGTTCTTC.

The V and J genes are TRBV7-2 and TRBJ1-5; D ambiguous. The CDR3 spans 13 residues. The germline gives CDR1 SGHTA, CDR2 FQGNSA. Trimming removed 1 base from V and 4 bases from J, with 5 bases in between. The DNA of the CDR3 is TGTGCCAGCAGCTTAGAGCCAAATCAGCCCCAGCATTTT. It translates to CASSLEPNQPQHF.

In its sample, this clone ranks as medium-sized. The chain has TRBV6-1 and TRBJ2-7, with TRBD1 matching 11 bases. The CDR3 covers 16 residues. The ends lost 1 base at V and 5 bases at J; junction bases unmatched: 7. The germline CDR1 and CDR2 sequences are MNHNS and SASEGT. In DNA, the CDR3 is TGTGCCAGCAGTGAAGTAAGCGGACAGGGGGCCGACGAGCAGTACTTC. It translates to CASSEVSGQGADEQYF.

This clone has only one observation. This sequence joins TRBV6-4 and TRBJ2-3, with 11 bases matching TRBD2. This CDR3 contains 15 residues. Germline lookup yields CDR1 MRHNA and CDR2 SNTAGT. The trim removed 6 bases at V and 4 bases at J, leaving 6 bases unmatched. In nucleotides, the CDR3 is TGTGCCAGCAGAGGACTAGCGGGTAATGCAGATACGCAGTATTTT. Amino acid sequence: CASRGLAGNADTQYF.